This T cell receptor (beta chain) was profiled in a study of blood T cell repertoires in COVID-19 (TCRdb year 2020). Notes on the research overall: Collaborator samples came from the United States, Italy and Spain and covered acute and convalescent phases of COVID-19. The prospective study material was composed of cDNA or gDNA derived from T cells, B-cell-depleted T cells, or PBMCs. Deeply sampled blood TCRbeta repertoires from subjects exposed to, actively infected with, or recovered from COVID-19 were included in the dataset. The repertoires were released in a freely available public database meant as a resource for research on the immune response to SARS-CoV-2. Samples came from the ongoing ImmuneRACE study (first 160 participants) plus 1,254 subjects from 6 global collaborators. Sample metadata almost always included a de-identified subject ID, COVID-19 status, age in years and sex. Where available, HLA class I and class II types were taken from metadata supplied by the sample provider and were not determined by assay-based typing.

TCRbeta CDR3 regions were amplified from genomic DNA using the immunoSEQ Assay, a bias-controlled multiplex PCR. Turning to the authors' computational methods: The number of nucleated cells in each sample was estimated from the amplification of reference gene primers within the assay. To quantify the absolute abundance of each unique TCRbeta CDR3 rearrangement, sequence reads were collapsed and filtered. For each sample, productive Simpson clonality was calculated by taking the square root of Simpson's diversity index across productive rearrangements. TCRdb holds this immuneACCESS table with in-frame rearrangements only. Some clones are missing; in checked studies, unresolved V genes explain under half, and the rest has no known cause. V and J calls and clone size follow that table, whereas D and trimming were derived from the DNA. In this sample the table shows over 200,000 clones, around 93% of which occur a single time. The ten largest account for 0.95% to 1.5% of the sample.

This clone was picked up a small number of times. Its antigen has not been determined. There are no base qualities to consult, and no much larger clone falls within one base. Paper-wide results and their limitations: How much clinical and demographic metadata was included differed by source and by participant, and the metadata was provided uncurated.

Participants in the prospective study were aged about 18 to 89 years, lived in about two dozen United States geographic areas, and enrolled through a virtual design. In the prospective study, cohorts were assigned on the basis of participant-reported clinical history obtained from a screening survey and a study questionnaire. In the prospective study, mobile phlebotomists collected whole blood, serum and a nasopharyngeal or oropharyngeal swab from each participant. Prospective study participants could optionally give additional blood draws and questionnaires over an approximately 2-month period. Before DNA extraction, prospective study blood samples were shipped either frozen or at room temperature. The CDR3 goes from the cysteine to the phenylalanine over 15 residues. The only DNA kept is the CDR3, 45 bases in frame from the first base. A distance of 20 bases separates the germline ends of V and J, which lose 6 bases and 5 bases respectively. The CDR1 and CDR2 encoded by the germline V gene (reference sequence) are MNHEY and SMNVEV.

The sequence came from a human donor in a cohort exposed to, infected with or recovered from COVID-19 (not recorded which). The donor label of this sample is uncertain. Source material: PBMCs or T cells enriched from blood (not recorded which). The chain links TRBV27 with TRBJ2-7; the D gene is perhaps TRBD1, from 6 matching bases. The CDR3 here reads CASSRKGTLGDEQYF. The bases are TGTGCCAGCAGCCGGAAGGGGACATTGGGGGACGAGCAGTACTTC.